The source of this T cell receptor beta chain is a study of OX40 agonist ivuxolimab in advanced cancers. Study context: Those enrolled were approximately 83% male, with a mean age of roughly 62 years and ages from roughly 20 to 90.

The assay was immunoSEQ multiplex PCR, and TCRdb's table has in-frame clones only and misses some. This sample has approximately 87,000 clones, with about 90% found just once. Sample: CD4+ or CD8+ T cells sorted from blood, taken in a trial of the OX40 agonist ivuxolimab. This receptor was obtained from an adult with an advanced solid tumor such as melanoma, head and neck, liver or kidney cancer.

The CDR3 here is CASSYRVGQPQHF. In DNA, the CDR3 is TGCGCCAGCAGCTACAGGGTGGGTCAGCCCCAGCATTTT. This chain joins TRBV5-1 and TRBJ1-5; the D gene is possibly TRBD1 (6 bases). The CDR3 has 13 amino acids. V was shortened by 3 bases and J by 6 bases, with 10 bases between the two germline ends. The germline V gene has CDR1 SGHRS and CDR2 YFSETQ.